These 8 T cell receptor beta chains were sequenced from one sample in a study of shared clonotypes between healthy human individuals. The repertoire was sequenced with immunoSEQ multiplex PCR; TCRdb's copy has only in-frame clones and lacks some. The table shows 2 million to 2.5 million clones, with roughly 90% occurring only once. Source material: naive CD4+ T cells from PBMCs. Subset indicated: CD45RA+ positively selected. Source of these receptors: a man aged 18 to 35 in good health. Some clones in this sample may be carry-over from other donors' samples.

Only one count was recorded for this clone. The same CDR3 arises from other DNA sequences in this sample as well. CDR3 loop: CASSLVAGSFNEQFF. As DNA, the CDR3 is TGCGCCAGCAGCTTGGTGGCGGGTTCTTTTAATGAGCAGTTCTTC. The chain carries TRBV5-1 and TRBJ2-1; D is possibly TRBD2 (5 bases). V was pared by 0 bases and J by 7 bases, with 14 bases between. CDR1 and CDR2 (germline): SGHRS, YFSETQ. This CDR3 region has 15 residues. The full variable domain, completed using reference TRBV5-1 and TRBJ2-1, is KAGVTQTPRYLIKTRGQQVTLSCSPISGHRSVSWYQQTPGQGLQFLFEYFSETQRNKGNFPGRFSGRQFSNSRSEMNVSTLELGDSALYLCASSLVAGSFNEQFFGPGTRLTVL.

V is TRBV5-3 and J is TRBJ2-3; the match to TRBD2 covers 11 bases. TRBV5-3 has ORF status, its function being uncertain. This CDR3 is 16 amino acids long. Losses at the gene ends were 0 bases for V and 3 bases for J; bases not matched to a gene: 3. Here the CDR3 DNA reads TGTGCCAGAAGCTTGGTGGCTAGCGGGAGGACAGATACGCAGTATTTT. Amino acids: CARSLVASGRTDTQYF.

CDR3 residues: CASSPSEGQIGYTF. In DNA, the CDR3 is TGTGCCAGCTCACCAAGCGAGGGTCAGATTGGCTACACCTTC. The chain employs TRBV18 and TRBJ1-2; D gene unclear. Trimming took off 2 bases at V and 7 bases at J, with 14 bases between the two ends. From germline, CDR1 is KGHSH and CDR2 LQKENI. This CDR3 has 14 amino acids. Full variable domain (rest looked up from reference TRBV18 and TRBJ1-2): NAGVMQNPRHLVRRRGQEARLRCSPMKGHSHVYWYRQLPEEGLKFMVYLQKENIIDESGMPKERFSAEFPKEGPSILRIQQVVRGDSAAYFCASSPSEGQIGYTFGSGTRLTVV.

V usage is TRBV19 and J usage is TRBJ2-1; D not certain. The CDR3 totals 13 residues. In germline, CDR1 is LNHDA, CDR2 SQIVND (reference sequence). V shed 5 bases and J shed 0 bases, with 5 bases lying between them. Here the CDR3 DNA reads TGTGCCAGTAGTCAGAGCTCCTACAATGAGCAGTTCTTC. The encoded protein is CASSQSSYNEQFF.

J is TRBJ2-6 and V is TRBV7-2, with a weak D call TRBD1 (5 bases). The V end was cut by 6 bases, the J end by 0 bases, with 6 bases between. This CDR3 region has 14 residues. Germline V gene sequence: CDR1 SGHTA, CDR2 FQGNSA. The CDR3 DNA sequence: TGTGCCAGCAGACAGGACTCTGGGGCCAACGTCCTGACTTTC. This codes for CASRQDSGANVLTF.

This chain joins TRBV6-5 and TRBJ1-2; the match to TRBD1 covers 9 bases. Germline CDR1 MNHEY, CDR2 SVGAGI. V was pared by 3 bases and J by 6 bases, with 5 bases of the junction left unmatched. The CDR3 loop spans 14 amino acids. The DNA for the CDR3 is TGTGCCAGCAGTTATCTGACAGGGGGGGATGGCTACACCTTC. It codes for CASSYLTGGDGYTF.

The J gene is TRBJ1-5, the V gene TRBV19; no clear D. V was trimmed by 7 bases and J by 3 bases, leaving 13 bases between them. CDR1 is LNHDA and CDR2 is SQIVND in the germline V gene (reference sequence). The CDR3 runs to 14 residues. CDR3 in DNA: TGTGCCAGTACCTTGACGAACTCCAATCAGCCCCAGCATTTT. Translated: CASTLTNSNQPQHF. The entire variable domain, with the rest obtained from reference TRBV19 and TRBJ1-5, is as follows: DGGITQSPKYLFRKEGQNVTLSCEQNLNHDAMYWYRQDPGQGLRLIYYSQIVNDFQKGDIAEGYSVSREKKESFPLTVTSAQKNPTAFYLCASTLTNSNQPQHFGDGTRLSIL.

In this sample, this clone turned up a few times. V is TRBV6-1 and J is TRBJ1-1; D gene ambiguous. The CDR3 totals 14 residues. CDR1 is MNHNS and CDR2 is SASEGT in the germline V gene. The germline V and J ends were trimmed by 2 bases and 4 bases, with 11 bases remaining between them. The CDR3 is CASSEYGESTEAFF. As DNA, the CDR3 is TGTGCCAGCAGTGAATACGGGGAGAGCACTGAAGCTTTCTTT.